This T cell receptor (beta chain) originates from a study of human T cells and chemical hapten exposure. Overall study findings and caveats: The number of TCRs above 1 in 1000 frequency did not change after DPC sensitization.

TCRdb used MiXCR to reprocess the RACE reads, holding one entry per CDR3 protein. The profile shows some 340,000 distinct CDR3 sequences, about 7% of them singletons. Time point noted: patch test 1, 2 weeks after DPC sensitization. Treatment indicated: therapeutic diphenylcyclopropenone sensitization with weekly scalp DPC. This clonotype was seen many times. What it binds is not known. Trimming stripped 4 bases from V and 3 bases from J, with 18 bases between. The CDR3 contains 16 residues. Germline-derived CDR1 and CDR2 are LGHDT and YNNKEL (reference sequence). This TCR came from a woman aged 18-29 years with alopecia areata. Some clones in this sample may be carry-over from other donors' samples. The source material was whole blood, sampled in connection with sensitization to the hapten diphenylcyclopropenone (DPC). The chain joins TRBV3-1 to TRBJ2-5; D possibly matches TRBD1 or TRBD2 (5 bases each). In nucleotides, the CDR3 is TGTGCCAGCAGCCTCTTTACCTGGGACGCCGAAGAGACCCAGTACTTC. It encodes CASSLFTWDAEETQYF.